A selection of T cell receptor beta chains follows, all from one sample in a study of T cell responses to AZD1222 COVID-19 vaccine. TCRdb's copy holds only in-frame clones and misses some; the assay was immunoSEQ multiplex PCR. The data show around 160,000 clones, about 92% seen once. This specimen was peripheral blood, taken on day 0 of AZD1222 vaccination. All receptors derive from an adult in good health. Both conserved end residues are part of each CDR3. A D gene is named only where the DNA matches it firmly. A row's size may be missing; if present it is once, few, many or a size class.

>NA|TRBV20-1|NA|TRBJ2-7
CSVTDRYEQYF
TGCAGCGTGACTGACCGCTACGAGCAGTACTTC
>NA|TRBV5-5|TRBD1|TRBJ2-6
CASSFFDRGLPGANVLTF
TGTGCCAGCAGCTTCTTCGACAGGGGGCTTCCTGGGGCCAACGTCCTGACTTTC
>NA|TRBV7-6|NA|TRBJ2-7
CASSPTQAGWSEQYF
TGTGCCAGCAGCCCAACACAAGCGGGTTGGAGCGAGCAGTACTTC
>NA|TRBV7-2|NA|TRBJ2-1
CASSTGRVDEQFF
TGTGCCAGCAGCACAGGACGGGTGGATGAGCAGTTCTTC
>NA|TRBV2|NA|TRBJ2-3
CASILQGVQADTQYF
TGTGCCAGCATACTACAGGGAGTTCAGGCAGATACGCAGTATTTT
>NA|TRBV5-5|NA|TRBJ1-1
CASSLAAGLNTEAFF
TGTGCCAGCAGCTTGGCCGCCGGTTTGAACACTGAAGCTTTCTTT
>NA|TRBV19|NA|TRBJ1-2
CASSIDLSGLDYGYTF
TGTGCCAGTAGTATAGATCTATCGGGACTTGATTATGGCTACACCTTC
>NA|TRBV5-5|NA|TRBJ2-3
CASSPQGADTQYF
TGTGCCAGCAGCCCGCAAGGCGCAGATACGCAGTATTTT
>NA|TRBV29-1|NA|TRBJ2-3
CSVIVVNTDTQYF
TGCAGCGTTATAGTGGTAAACACAGATACGCAGTATTTT
>NA|TRBV27|NA|TRBJ1-5
CASSYPGLLFSNQPQHF
TGTGCCAGCAGCTACCCGGGCCTCTTGTTCAGCAATCAGCCCCAGCATTTT
>NA|TRBV4-1|TRBD1|TRBJ1-4
CASSQPDRVAEKLFF
TGCGCCAGCAGCCAACCGGACAGGGTGGCTGAAAAACTGTTTTTT
>NA|TRBV11-2|TRBD1|TRBJ1-2
CASSLQGAQGYGYTF
TGTGCCAGCAGCCTACAGGGGGCGCAGGGCTATGGCTACACCTTC
>NA|TRBV14|TRBD1|TRBJ2-2
CASSQDLRTGAGTGELFF
TGTGCCAGCAGCCAAGATCTACGGACAGGGGCGGGCACCGGGGAGCTGTTTTTT
>once|TRBV19|TRBD1|TRBJ1-2
CASSPKGTAYGYTF
TGTGCCAGTAGTCCAAAAGGGACAGCCTATGGCTACACCTTC
>NA|TRBV2|TRBD2|TRBJ2-1
CASSEGLVNEQFF
TGTGCCAGCAGTGAGGGACTAGTCAATGAGCAGTTCTTC
>NA|TRBV5-1|NA|TRBJ1-3
CASSLAPGQPGNTIYF
TGCGCCAGCAGCTTGGCCCCGGGACAACCTGGAAACACCATATATTTT
>NA|TRBV13|NA|TRBJ2-1
CASTLGGRNEQFF
TGTGCCAGCACCCTGGGTGGGCGCAATGAGCAGTTCTTC
>NA|TRBV2|NA|TRBJ1-5
CASSGVGVLGNQPQHF
TGTGCCAGCAGTGGAGTTGGGGTATTGGGGAATCAGCCCCAGCATTTT
>NA|TRBV2|NA|TRBJ2-5
CASSVIQETQYF
TGTGCCAGCAGTGTTATCCAAGAGACCCAGTACTTC
>NA|TRBV5-1|TRBD1|TRBJ2-2
CASSNPRQGAHGELFF
TGCGCCAGCAGCAACCCGAGACAGGGGGCACACGGGGAGCTGTTTTTT
>once|TRBV7-3|NA|TRBJ2-3
CASSYAGASTDTQYF
TGTGCCAGCAGCTACGCTGGGGCTAGCACAGATACGCAGTATTTT
>NA|TRBV3-1/TRBV3-2|TRBD2|TRBJ2-5
CASSQGLAEEETQYF
TGTGCCAGCAGCCAAGGTCTAGCGGAAGAAGAGACCCAGTACTTC
>NA|TRBV7-8|NA|TRBJ2-7
CASSRGSAPSSYEQYF
TGTGCCAGCAGCCGGGGGTCGGCGCCTAGCTCCTACGAGCAGTACTTC
>NA|TRBV6-2/TRBV6-3|NA|TRBJ1-6
CASSPSGRTKLHF
TGTGCCAGCAGTCCCAGTGGACGGACGAAACTCCACTTT
>NA|TRBV2|NA|TRBJ1-2
CASSVTERGTYGYTF
TGTGCCAGCAGTGTTACCGAACGAGGGACCTATGGCTACACCTTC